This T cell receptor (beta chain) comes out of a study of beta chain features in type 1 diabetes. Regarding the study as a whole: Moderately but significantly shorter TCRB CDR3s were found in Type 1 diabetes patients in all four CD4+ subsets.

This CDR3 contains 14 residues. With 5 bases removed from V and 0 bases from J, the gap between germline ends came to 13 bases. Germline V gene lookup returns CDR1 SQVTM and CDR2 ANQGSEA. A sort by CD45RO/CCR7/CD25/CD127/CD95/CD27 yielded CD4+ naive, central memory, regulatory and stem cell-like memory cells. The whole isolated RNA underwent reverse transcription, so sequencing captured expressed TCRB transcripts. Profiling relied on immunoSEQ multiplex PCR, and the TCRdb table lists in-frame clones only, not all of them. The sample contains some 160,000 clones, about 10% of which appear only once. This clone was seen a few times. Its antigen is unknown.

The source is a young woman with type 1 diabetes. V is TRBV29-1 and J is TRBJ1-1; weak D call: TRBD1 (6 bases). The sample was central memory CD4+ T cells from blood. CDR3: CSVTGIGMNTEAFF. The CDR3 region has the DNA TGCAGCGTTACAGGGATTGGAATGAACACTGAAGCTTTCTTT.